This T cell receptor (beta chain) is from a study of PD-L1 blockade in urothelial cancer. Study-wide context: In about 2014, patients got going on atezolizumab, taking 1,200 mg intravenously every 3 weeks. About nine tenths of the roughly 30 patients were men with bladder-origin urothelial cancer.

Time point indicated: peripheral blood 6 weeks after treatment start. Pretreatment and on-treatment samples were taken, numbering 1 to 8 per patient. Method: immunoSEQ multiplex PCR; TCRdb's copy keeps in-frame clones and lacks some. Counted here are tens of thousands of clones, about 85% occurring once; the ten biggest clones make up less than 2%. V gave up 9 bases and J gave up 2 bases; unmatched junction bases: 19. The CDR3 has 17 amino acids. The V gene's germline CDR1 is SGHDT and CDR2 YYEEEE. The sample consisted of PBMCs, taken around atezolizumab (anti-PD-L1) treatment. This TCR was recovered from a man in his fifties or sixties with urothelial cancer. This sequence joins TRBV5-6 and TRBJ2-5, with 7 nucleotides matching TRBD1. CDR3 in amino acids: CATHRGPPRQGQETQYF. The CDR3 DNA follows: TGTGCCACCCACCGTGGGCCTCCCCGACAGGGACAAGAGACCCAGTACTTC.